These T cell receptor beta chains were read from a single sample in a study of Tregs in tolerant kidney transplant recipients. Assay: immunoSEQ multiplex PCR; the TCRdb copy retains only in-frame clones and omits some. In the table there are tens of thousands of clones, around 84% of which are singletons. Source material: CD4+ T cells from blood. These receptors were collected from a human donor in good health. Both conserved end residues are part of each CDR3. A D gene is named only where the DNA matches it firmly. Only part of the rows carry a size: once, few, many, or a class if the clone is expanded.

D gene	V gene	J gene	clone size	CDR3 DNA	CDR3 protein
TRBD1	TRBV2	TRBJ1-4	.	TGTGCCAGCAGTGGGTACAGGGGGCCGCTAACCGCCGGCGAAAAACTGTTTTTT	CASSGYRGPLTAGEKLFF
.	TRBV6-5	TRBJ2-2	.	TGTGCCAGCAGGGGGGCGAACACCGGGGAGCTGTTTTTT	CASRGANTGELFF
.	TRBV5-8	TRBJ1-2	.	TGTGCCAGCGGAACGACGGACCTAAACTATGGCTACACCTTC	CASGTTDLNYGYTF
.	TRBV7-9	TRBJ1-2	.	TGTGCCAGCAGCGCCTCCATGTGGGGGAGACGAGCTGTTGGCTACACCTTC	CASSASMWGRRAVGYTF
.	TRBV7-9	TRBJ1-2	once	TGTGCCAGCAGCTTAGTTGTTGCGGGCTACACCTTC	CASSLVVAGYTF
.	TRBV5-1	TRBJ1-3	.	TGCGCCAGCAGCTTGGGAGTTTCCTCTGGAAACACCATATATTTT	CASSLGVSSGNTIYF
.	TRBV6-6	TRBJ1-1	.	TGTGCCAGCAGTTTCAGAAGTACAGGGTCTGGAGCTTTCTTT	CASSFRSTGSGAFF
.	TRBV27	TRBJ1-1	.	TGTGCCAGCAGTTTCCAAGGGACCGATAACACTGAAGCTTTCTTT	CASSFQGTDNTEAFF
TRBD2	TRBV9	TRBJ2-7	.	TGTGCCAGCAGCGTAGCTAGCGGGCACTACGAGCAGTACTTC	CASSVASGHYEQYF
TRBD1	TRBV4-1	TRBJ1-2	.	TGCGCCAGCAGCCAAGCGGACAGGGGGCGATTTGGCTACACCTTC	CASSQADRGRFGYTF
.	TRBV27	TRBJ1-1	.	TGTGCCAGCAGTTTATATTTCCGTGCAGGGATGGCTTTCTTT	CASSLYFRAGMAFF
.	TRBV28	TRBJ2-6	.	TGTGCCAGCCGAAGGGCTGGGGCCAACGTCCTGACTTTC	CASRRAGANVLTF
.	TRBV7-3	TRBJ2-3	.	TGTGCCAGCAGCTTATCGTCGTTCGGCACAGATACGCAGTATTTT	CASSLSSFGTDTQYF